The next 16 T cell receptor beta chains were all read from a single sample in a study of PD-1 blockade in classical Hodgkin lymphoma. Each patient experienced a relapse that followed autologous stem cell transplantation, and brentuximab vedotin exposure varied. Out of thawed PBMCs, magnetic negative selection purified CD4+ T cells. Generated by immunoSEQ multiplex PCR, the TCRdb table keeps only in-frame clones and is missing some. The sample has tens of thousands of clones; 85% to 90% are singletons. Source: CD4+ T cells from blood, taken at baseline. These receptors all stem from a human donor with classical Hodgkin lymphoma.

This clone was seen only once. J is TRBJ2-5 and V is TRBV10-2; 7 positions agree with TRBD1. Germline V gene sequence: CDR1 WSHSY, CDR2 SAAADI. The CDR3 covers 15 residues. Unmatched junction bases numbered 8, after V lost 6 bases and J lost 1 base. The CDR3 DNA reads as TGCGCCAGCAGGGAGCCCGGGACAGCCCAAGAGACCCAGTACTTC. Translation: CASREPGTAQETQYF.

This chain uses TRBV9 with TRBJ1-4; the match to TRBD1 covers 8 bases. The CDR3 has 13 amino acids. In germline, CDR1 is SGDLS, CDR2 YYNGEE. With 4 bases clipped from V and 8 bases from J, the junction kept 4 bases outside the gene matches. CDR3 sequence reads: CASSWTGNEKLFF. CDR3 bases: TGTGCCAGCAGCTGGACAGGGAACGAAAAACTGTTTTTT.

V gene TRBV6-6 combines with J gene TRBJ2-5; the D gene is possibly TRBD2 (6 bases). CDR3 length equals 15 residues. V lost 2 bases and J 2 bases, leaving 12 bases between the germline ends. Looked up from germline, CDR1 is MNHNY and CDR2 is SVGAGI (reference sequence). CDR3 nucleotide sequence: TGTGCCAGCAGTTACCGGGCGGGGCGACAAGAGACCCAGTACTTC. Amino acid sequence: CASSYRAGRQETQYF.

The chain is built from TRBV30 and TRBJ2-1; 7 positions agree with TRBD2. This CDR3 is built from 16 residues. V trimming: 0 bases; J trimming: 3 bases; junction bases outside the gene matches: 8. Looked up from germline, CDR1 is GTSNPN and CDR2 is SVGIG (reference sequence). This chain's CDR3 is CAWSVSGGRFYNEQFF. The CDR3 nucleotides are TGTGCCTGGAGTGTAAGCGGCGGGAGATTCTACAATGAGCAGTTCTTC.

This sequence joins TRBV27 and TRBJ1-2; TRBD1 agrees at 8 bases. Germline V gives CDR1 MNHEY, CDR2 SMNVEV (reference sequence). V gave up 4 bases and J gave up 0 bases; unmatched junction bases: 4. There are 15 residues in the CDR3. Here the CDR3 DNA reads TGTGCCAGCAGTTCCCCGACAGGGGCTAACTATGGCTACACCTTC. As protein: CASSSPTGANYGYTF.

The chain links TRBV28 to TRBJ1-5; a weak D match, TRBD1 (5 bases). V was pared by 6 bases and J by 6 bases, with 9 bases between. This CDR3 comprises 12 residues. CDR1 and CDR2 (germline): MDHEN, SYDVKM. The DNA for the CDR3 is TGTGCCAGCAGGGCGGGGGGTCAGCCCCAGCATTTT. Translating it yields CASRAGGQPQHF.

V usage is TRBV18 and J usage is TRBJ2-7; TRBD2 aligns across 9 bases. The CDR3 loop spans 17 amino acids. The germline V gene encodes CDR1 KGHSH and CDR2 LQKENI. Germline trimming cut 5 bases from V and 3 bases from J; bases unmatched to any gene: 14. CDR3: CASSRVPSGDPLYEQYF. CDR3 nucleotide sequence: TGTGCCAGCTCAAGGGTACCTAGCGGGGACCCACTCTACGAGCAGTACTTC.

This chain joins TRBV19 and TRBJ2-2, with a weak D call TRBD2 (5 bases). Deletions cut 9 bases from V and 5 bases from J, with 25 bases between. The CDR3 runs to 17 residues. Germline V CDR1 and CDR2: LNHDA, SQIVND (reference sequence). CDR3 loop: CASGDWAPPRGTGELFF. DNA for the CDR3: TGTGCCAGCGGGGATTGGGCCCCCCCCCGAGGTACCGGGGAGCTGTTTTTT. The full variable domain, its missing parts supplied by reference TRBV19 and TRBJ2-2, is DGGITQSPKYLFRKEGQNVTLSCEQNLNHDAMYWYRQDPGQGLRLIYYSQIVNDFQKGDIAEGYSVSREKKESFPLTVTSAQKNPTAFYLCASGDWAPPRGTGELFFGEGSRLTVL.

The chain has TRBV29-1 and TRBJ2-5; TRBD1 matches at 9 bases. With 7 bases clipped from V and 1 base from J, the junction kept 7 bases outside the gene matches. This CDR3 comprises 14 residues. Germline V gives CDR1 SQVTM, CDR2 ANQGSEA. As DNA, the CDR3 is TGCAGCGCTCACAGGGGGCTCAGCCAAGAGACCCAGTACTTC. Encoded protein: CSAHRGLSQETQYF.

Here the CDR3 DNA reads TGCGCCAGCAGCTACGATGGGACAGGGGGCTACGAGCAGTACTTC. Translating it yields CASSYDGTGGYEQYF. V is TRBV5-1 and J is TRBJ2-7; 11 bases match TRBD1. V trimming: 3 bases; J trimming: 3 bases; junction bases outside the gene matches: 5. CDR1 and CDR2 (germline): SGHRS, YFSETQ. The CDR3 sequence is 15 residues long.

The chain employs TRBV2 and TRBJ2-4; possible D gene TRBD1, 6 bases. Trimming stripped 2 bases from V and 7 bases from J, with 15 bases between. CDR1 and CDR2 from the germline V gene are SNHLY and FYNNEI. The CDR3 contains 15 residues. The DNA of the CDR3 is TGTGCCAGCAGTGAACCTGTGGACAGATCCAACATTCAGTACTTC. This gives the protein CASSEPVDRSNIQYF.

The chain combines TRBV19 with TRBJ2-6, with a weak D call TRBD2 (5 bases). The CDR3 covers 15 residues. Germline assignment: CDR1 LNHDA and CDR2 SQIVND (reference sequence). V was pared by 10 bases and J by 3 bases, with 16 bases between. The CDR3 reads CATTAGVHGANVLTF. The CDR3 DNA reads TGTGCCACCACAGCCGGGGTCCATGGGGCCAACGTCCTGACTTTC.

The V call is TRBV6-5, the J call TRBJ1-2; 11 bases line up with TRBD1. The length of the CDR3 is 14 residues. V was pared by 6 bases and J by 5 bases, with 5 bases of the junction left unmatched. Germline V gene sequence: CDR1 MNHEY, CDR2 SVGAGI. The CDR3 spells CASRRTGGGYGYTF. The DNA of the CDR3 is TGTGCCAGCAGACGGACAGGGGGCGGTTATGGCTACACCTTC.

The rearrangement links TRBV5-1 to TRBJ1-2, with D hard to call. The CDR3 has 18 amino acids. The germline V gene encodes CDR1 SGHRS and CDR2 YFSETQ. Trimming took 0 bases from V and 0 from J, leaving 18 bases between them. CDR3 amino acids: CASSLGVGVLTANYGYTF. In DNA form, the CDR3 reads TGCGCCAGCAGCTTGGGAGTTGGGGTCCTTACCGCTAACTATGGCTACACCTTC. Full variable domain (missing parts from reference TRBV5-1 and TRBJ1-2): KAGVTQTPRYLIKTRGQQVTLSCSPISGHRSVSWYQQTPGQGLQFLFEYFSETQRNKGNFPGRFSGRQFSNSRSEMNVSTLELGDSALYLCASSLGVGVLTANYGYTFGSGTRLTVV.

The chain combines TRBV5-4 with TRBJ1-3; the D gene is possibly TRBD1 (6 bases). In germline, CDR1 is SGHNT, CDR2 YYREEE (reference sequence). The V and J ends lost 4 bases and 7 bases respectively, with 18 bases between them. The CDR3 consists of 15 residues. The CDR3 sequence is CASSHTGNLRNTIYF. The CDR3 nucleotides read TGTGCCAGCAGCCATACAGGGAATTTAAGGAACACCATATATTTT.

This chain connects TRBV2 to TRBJ1-3; maybe TRBD1 (6 bases). The V end was cut by 6 bases, the J end by 0 bases, with 9 bases between. The germline V gene has CDR1 SNHLY and CDR2 FYNNEI. This CDR3 is 14 amino acids long. CDR3 coding DNA: TGTGCCAGCAGAGAACAGGGCTCTGGAAACACCATATATTTT. It codes for CASREQGSGNTIYF.